This T cell receptor beta chain is from a study of T-cell reconstitution after alpha-beta-depleted transplantation in children. Regarding the study as a whole: T-cell counts and diversity at one year post-transplant came mainly from newly produced T cells.

Germline CDR1 SEHNR, CDR2 FQNEAQ (reference sequence). This CDR3 comprises 12 residues. The V gene lost 4 bases and the J gene lost 4 bases, with 8 bases spanning the gap. Remarks on this clonotype: What it binds is not known.

Library preparation (for TCRbeta) was performed with unique molecular identifiers. From the PCR reads, TCRdb called clonotypes with MiXCR, one entry per CDR3 protein. The table records more than 85,000 distinct CDR3 sequences, about 6% of them present only once. The sequences come from PBMCs, mostly from graft donor cells, collected 60 days after TCRalphabeta/CD19-depleted stem cell transplant. This chain links TRBV7-9 with TRBJ2-7; D remains ambiguous. This receptor was identified in a female patient between 2 and 10 years old who had a stem cell transplant for Fanconi anemia, so the T cells may come from the graft donor. CDR3: CASSSWGYEQYF. As DNA, the CDR3 is TGTGCCAGCAGCTCGTGGGGATACGAGCAGTACTTC.